This T cell receptor beta chain came from a study of Ad26.COV2.S vaccination and SARS-CoV-2 variants. The table came from immunoSEQ multiplex PCR; TCRdb's copy has only in-frame clones and leaves some out. The table lists about 680,000 clones, more than 80% of them singletons. Trimming pared 5 bases from V and 3 bases from J, leaving 10 bases between. Germline CDR1 is MRHNA and CDR2 is SNTAGT. This CDR3 contains 14 residues. Treatment here: about 20 received Ad26.COV2.S at low or high dose, single or two shots; about five received placebo; per-sample allocation not given. The samples were gathered on day 63 after the first injection of vaccine or placebo. Its platform was an Ad26 vector, and its expressed antigen was Wuhan-strain SARS-CoV-2 spike.

This rearrangement joins TRBV6-4 to TRBJ2-2, with D unresolved. This clonotype was sampled from a person between 18 and 65 years old who received the Ad26.COV2.S COVID-19 vaccine or a placebo. The sample consisted of peripheral blood, taken in a trial of Ad26.COV2.S vaccine versus placebo. CDR3 in amino acids: CASSILPYTGELFF. CDR3 nucleotide sequence: TGTGCCAGCAGTATCCTCCCGTACACCGGGGAGCTGTTTTTT.